This T cell receptor beta chain emerged from a study of CD8 T cells in ankylosing spondylitis. Study results and limitations: Made up of about eight highly homologous variants, a TCR beta motif appeared characteristic of ankylosing spondylitis blood.

Trimming took off 0 bases at V and 3 bases at J, with 12 bases between the two ends. This CDR3 has 15 amino acids. Germline V gives CDR1 DFQATT, CDR2 SNEGSKA (reference sequence). Quantitative barcoded 5'-RACE was used to prepare TCR beta libraries. From the 5' RACE reads, TCRdb called clonotypes with MiXCR, one entry per CDR3 protein. The repertoire consists of about 800,000 distinct CDR3 sequences, with about 10% occurring once and the leading ten covering under 0.6%. A note on this clonotype: Its antigen is still unknown.

The rearrangement joins TRBV20-1 to TRBJ1-3, with a weak D call TRBD1 (6 bases). The sample comprised blood, either unsorted or a sorted T cell fraction (not recorded which). This clonotype was obtained from a male donor with ankylosing spondylitis. The CDR3 coding sequence is TGCAGTGCTAGAGATACGGACAGATATGGAAACACCATATATTTT. Translating gives CSARDTDRYGNTIYF.